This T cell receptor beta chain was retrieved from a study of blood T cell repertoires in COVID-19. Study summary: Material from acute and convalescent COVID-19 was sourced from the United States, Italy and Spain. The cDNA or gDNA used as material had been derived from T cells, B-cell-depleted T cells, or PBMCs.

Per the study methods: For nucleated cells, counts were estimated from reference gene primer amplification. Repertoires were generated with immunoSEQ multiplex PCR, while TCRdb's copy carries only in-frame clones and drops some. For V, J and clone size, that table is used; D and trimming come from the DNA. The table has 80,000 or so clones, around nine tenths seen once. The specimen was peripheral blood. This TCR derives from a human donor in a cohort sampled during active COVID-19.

The CDR3 DNA sequence: TGTGCCACCGAATCCGGGACAGACCTCACCGGGGAGCTGTTTTTT. Encoded protein: CATESGTDLTGELFF. The J gene is TRBJ2-2, the V gene TRBV24-1; the match to TRBD1 covers 7 bases. V shed 9 bases and J 4 bases; nucleotides not matched to a gene: 10. This CDR3 spans 15 amino acids. CDR1 and CDR2 (germline): KGHDR, SFDVKD.